This T cell receptor beta chain was found in a study of tumor and adjacent non-tumor tissue in lung cancer. This sample's RNA came from whole unsorted tissue. More than 3 cm separated this lung sample from the edge of the tumor. TCRbeta libraries were built with three rounds of nested PCR, modified from ARM-PCR. From the multiplex PCR reads, TCRdb called clonotypes with MiXCR, one entry per CDR3 protein. The repertoire holds 80,000 or so distinct CDR3 sequences, 65% to 85% seen once, with about 51% in the top ten. The V gene end was trimmed by 3 bases and the J gene end by 4 bases; junction bases not matched to a gene: 4. The CDR3 extends over 14 amino acids. CDR1 and CDR2 (germline): ENHRY, SYGVKD. Note on this clonotype: The antigen remains undetermined.

Study-wide results and caveats: In normal lung, the top 100 clones were significantly more dominant than in tumor.

The V call is TRBV10-3, the J call TRBJ2-5; 8 bases match TRBD1. The sequence was obtained from a man aged 60 to 69 with non-small cell lung cancer. Sequencing input: distant non-tumor lung tissue. This CDR3 is CAISDLTGAETQYF. CDR3 in DNA: TGTGCCATCAGTGACTTGACAGGGGCAGAGACCCAGTACTTC.